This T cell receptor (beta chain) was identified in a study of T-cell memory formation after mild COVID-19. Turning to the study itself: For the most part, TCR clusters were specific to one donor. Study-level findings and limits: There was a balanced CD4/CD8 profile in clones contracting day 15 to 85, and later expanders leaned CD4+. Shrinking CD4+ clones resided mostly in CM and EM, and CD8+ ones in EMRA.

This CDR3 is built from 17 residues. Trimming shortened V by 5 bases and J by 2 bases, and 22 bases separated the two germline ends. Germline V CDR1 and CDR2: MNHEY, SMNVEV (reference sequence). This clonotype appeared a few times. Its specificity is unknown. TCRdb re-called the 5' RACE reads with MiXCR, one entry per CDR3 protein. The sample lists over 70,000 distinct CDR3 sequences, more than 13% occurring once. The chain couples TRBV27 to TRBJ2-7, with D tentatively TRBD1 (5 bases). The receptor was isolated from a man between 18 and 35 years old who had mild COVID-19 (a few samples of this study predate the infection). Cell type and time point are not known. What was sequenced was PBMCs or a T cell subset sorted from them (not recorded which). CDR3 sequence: CASSHLAGQSKAYEQYF. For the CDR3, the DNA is TGTGCCAGCAGTCATCTCGCTGGACAATCCAAGGCCTACGAGCAGTACTTC.